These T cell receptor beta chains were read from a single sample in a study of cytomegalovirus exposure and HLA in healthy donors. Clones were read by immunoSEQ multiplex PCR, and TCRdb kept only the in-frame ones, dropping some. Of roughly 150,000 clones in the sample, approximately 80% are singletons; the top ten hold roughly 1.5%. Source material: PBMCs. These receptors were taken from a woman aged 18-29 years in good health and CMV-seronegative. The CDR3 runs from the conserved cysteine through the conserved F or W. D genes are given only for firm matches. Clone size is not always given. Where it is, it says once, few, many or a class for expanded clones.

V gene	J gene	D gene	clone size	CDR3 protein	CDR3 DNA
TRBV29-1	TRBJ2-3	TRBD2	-	CSVEVASGPGSQYF	TGCAGCGTTGAAGTAGCTAGCGGCCCTGGTTCGCAGTATTTT
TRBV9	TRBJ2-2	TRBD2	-	CASSVNSGANTGELFF	TGTGCCAGCAGCGTCAATAGCGGGGCGAACACCGGGGAGCTGTTTTTT
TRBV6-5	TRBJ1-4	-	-	CASSRLGENEKLFF	TGTGCCAGCAGTCGTCTAGGGGAAAACGAAAAACTGTTTTTT
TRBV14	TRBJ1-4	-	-	CASSREIRTADNEKLFF	TGTGCCAGCAGCCGAGAGATCCGGACAGCTGATAATGAAAAACTGTTTTTT
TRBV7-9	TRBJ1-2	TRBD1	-	CASSLDATGLEGYTF	TGTGCCAGCAGCTTAGACGCGACAGGGCTCGAGGGCTACACCTTC
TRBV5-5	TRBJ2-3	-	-	CASSLYAVASTDTQYF	TGTGCCAGCAGCTTGTACGCGGTCGCTAGCACAGATACGCAGTATTTT
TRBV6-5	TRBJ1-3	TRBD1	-	CASRADRGSGNTIYF	TGTGCCAGCAGGGCGGACAGGGGATCTGGAAACACCATATATTTT
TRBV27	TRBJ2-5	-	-	CASRGVGGAEETQYF	TGTGCCAGCAGGGGGGTAGGGGGGGCCGAGGAGACCCAGTACTTC
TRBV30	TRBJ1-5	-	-	CAWTPRQNSNQPQHF	TGTGCCTGGACCCCGAGGCAGAATAGCAATCAGCCCCAGCATTTT
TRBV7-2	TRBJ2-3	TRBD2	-	CASSSWTSGGVDTQYF	TGTGCCAGCAGCTCATGGACTAGCGGGGGGGTCGATACGCAGTATTTT
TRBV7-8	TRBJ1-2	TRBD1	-	CASSLQQGATLYGYTF	TGTGCCAGCAGCTTACAACAGGGGGCGACGCTCTATGGCTACACCTTC
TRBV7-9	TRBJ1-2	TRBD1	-	CASSRPGGQANYGYTF	TGTGCCAGCAGCCGTCCAGGGGGTCAGGCTAACTATGGCTACACCTTC
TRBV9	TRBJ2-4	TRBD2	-	CASNQAGGPLAKNIQYF	TGTGCCAGCAACCAAGCGGGGGGGCCTCTAGCCAAAAACATTCAGTACTTC
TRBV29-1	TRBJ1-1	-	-	CSVFNMNTEAFF	TGCAGCGTTTTTAATATGAACACTGAAGCTTTCTTT
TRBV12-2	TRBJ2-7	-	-	CASRLAYIGTGGRLAEQYF	TGTGCAAGTCGCTTAGCGTATATCGGGACAGGGGGACGCTTGGCCGAGCAGTACTTC
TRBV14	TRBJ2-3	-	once	CASSQARTDRDTQYF	TGTGCCAGCAGCCAAGCCAGGACAGACAGAGATACGCAGTATTTT
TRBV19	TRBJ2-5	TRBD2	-	CASSISGLAVETQYF	TGTGCCAGTAGTATCTCGGGACTAGCGGTGGAGACCCAGTACTTC
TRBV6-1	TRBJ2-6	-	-	CASSVTVPHSGANVLTF	TGTGCCAGCAGTGTTACAGTTCCCCACTCTGGGGCCAACGTCCTGACTTTC
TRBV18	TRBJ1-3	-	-	CASSPKPSLGNTIYF	TGTGCCAGCTCACCAAAGCCTTCGCTGGGAAACACCATATATTTT
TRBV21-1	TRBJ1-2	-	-	CASSKELRQGRDGYTF	TGTGCCAGCAGCAAAGAGTTGCGGCAGGGAAGGGATGGCTACACCTTC
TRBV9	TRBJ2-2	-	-	CASSPQGSSGELFF	TGTGCCAGCAGCCCCCAGGGGAGTTCCGGGGAGCTGTTTTTT
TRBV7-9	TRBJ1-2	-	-	CASSQETLTGYGYTF	TGTGCCAGCAGCCAGGAGACACTGACGGGGTATGGCTACACCTTC
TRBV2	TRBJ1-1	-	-	CASSEEQGYTEAFF	TGTGCCAGCAGTGAAGAACAGGGCTACACTGAAGCTTTCTTT
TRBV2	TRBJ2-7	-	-	CASSEALTRDEQYF	TGTGCCAGCAGTGAAGCCTTAACCAGGGACGAGCAGTACTTC
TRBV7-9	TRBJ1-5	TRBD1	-	CASSLGPQGQTPNQPQHF	TGTGCCAGCAGCTTAGGGCCCCAGGGACAGACTCCCAATCAGCCCCAGCATTTT
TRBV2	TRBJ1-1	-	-	CASRRVLRKGGTEAFF	TGTGCCAGCAGGAGAGTTCTTAGGAAAGGGGGAACTGAAGCTTTCTTT
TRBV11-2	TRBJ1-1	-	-	CASSTIQGLRTEAFF	TGTGCCAGCAGCACTATACAGGGTTTGAGGACTGAAGCTTTCTTT
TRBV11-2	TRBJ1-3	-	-	CASTWGAGNTIYF	TGTGCCAGCACCTGGGGGGCTGGAAACACCATATATTTT
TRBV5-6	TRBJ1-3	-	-	CASSLASVFGNTIYF	TGTGCCAGCAGCTTGGCCTCGGTTTTTGGAAACACCATATATTTT
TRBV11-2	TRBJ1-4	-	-	CASSLSTNEKLFF	TGTGCCAGCAGCTTGAGTACCAATGAAAAACTGTTTTTT
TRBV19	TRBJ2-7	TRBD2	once	CASNPTRFGTSGQYF	TGTGCCAGTAACCCCACCCGGTTCGGGACTAGTGGGCAGTACTTC
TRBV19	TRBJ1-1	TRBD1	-	CASSKYRGNTEAFF	TGTGCCAGTAGTAAATACAGGGGTAACACTGAAGCTTTCTTT
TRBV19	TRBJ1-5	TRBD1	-	CASSIVGTVSSNQPQHF	TGTGCCAGTAGTATAGTGGGGACAGTCAGTAGCAATCAGCCCCAGCATTTT
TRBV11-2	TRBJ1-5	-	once	CASSSSRMTVLNQPQHF	TGTGCCAGCAGCTCAAGCCGAATGACAGTACTTAATCAGCCCCAGCATTTT
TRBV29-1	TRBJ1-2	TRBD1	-	CSAAGQGSNYGYTF	TGCAGCGCCGCTGGACAGGGTAGTAACTATGGCTACACCTTC
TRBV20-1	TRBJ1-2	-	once	CSASAHLYTF	TGCAGTGCTAGCGCGCACCTCTACACCTTC
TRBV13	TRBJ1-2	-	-	CASSLLIPGMPNYGYTF	TGTGCCAGCAGCTTACTCATTCCCGGGATGCCAAACTATGGCTACACCTTC
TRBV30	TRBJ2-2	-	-	CAWSVRGINTGELFF	TGTGCCTGGAGTGTCAGGGGTATTAACACCGGGGAGCTGTTTTTT
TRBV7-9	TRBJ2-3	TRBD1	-	CASRTGSATDTQYF	TGTGCCAGCAGGACAGGGTCGGCCACAGATACGCAGTATTTT
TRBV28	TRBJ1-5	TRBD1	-	CATSGGMQPQHF	TGTGCCACCTCAGGGGGCATGCAGCCCCAGCATTTT
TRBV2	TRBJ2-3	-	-	CASSPGGSTDTQYF	TGTGCCAGCAGTCCAGGAGGGAGCACAGATACGCAGTATTTT
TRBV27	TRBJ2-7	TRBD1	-	CASSFNRGGNEQYF	TGTGCCAGCAGTTTCAACAGGGGTGGAAACGAGCAGTACTTC
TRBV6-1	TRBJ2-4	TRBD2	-	CASSEWAGDKNIQYF	TGTGCCAGCAGTGAATGGGCGGGGGACAAAAACATTCAGTACTTC
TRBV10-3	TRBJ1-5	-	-	CAISEGARNQPQHF	TGTGCCATCAGTGAGGGGGCACGCAATCAGCCCCAGCATTTT
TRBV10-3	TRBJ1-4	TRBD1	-	CAIWTGGGEKLFF	TGTGCCATCTGGACAGGAGGGGGGGAAAAACTGTTTTTT
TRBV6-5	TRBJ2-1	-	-	CASSYLGGNEQFF	TGTGCCAGCAGTTACCTGGGAGGCAATGAGCAGTTCTTC